The text below deals with one T cell receptor (beta chain). The target antigen is unknown. The data derive from a study of cytotoxic CD8 clonotypes in ibrutinib-treated CLL. Background on the study: The study included some 10 relapsed/refractory and fewer than 16 treatment-naive patients; 17 to 18 had IGHV unmutated disease. Partial responders about 24, complete 2; some twelve progressed and 14 stayed in remission by median roughly 70 months. The sample average was about 240,000 productive templates and 85,000 to 100,000 productive rearrangements. Study findings and constraints: Once treatment began, public clonotypes, which were uncommon, contracted or stayed stable.

Unmatched junction bases numbered 9, after V lost 4 bases and J lost 2 bases. The germline gives CDR1 SGDLS, CDR2 YYNGEE. The CDR3 extends over 16 amino acids. Profiling relied on immunoSEQ multiplex PCR, and the TCRdb table lists in-frame clones only, not all of them. The sample shows fewer than 300,000 clones, around 76% of them seen only once. The sequences come from PBMCs, collected at disease progression, from a patient treated with ibrutinib. The sequence came from a human donor with chronic lymphocytic leukemia. The rearrangement uses TRBV9 and TRBJ2-1, with TRBD2 matching 7 bases. The CDR3 DNA reads as TGTGCCAGCAGCCCTCCGGCTAGCGGAACCTACAATGAGCAGTTCTTC. It encodes CASSPPASGTYNEQFF.